This T cell receptor beta chain was recovered during a study of OX40 agonist ivuxolimab in advanced cancers. This clone was observed a handful of times. This CDR3 is built from 12 residues. The V end lost 4 bases, the J end lost 7 bases, and 11 bases lay between the germline ends. The V gene's germline CDR1 is MDHEN and CDR2 SYDVKM. TCRdb's copy holds only in-frame clones and misses some; the assay was immunoSEQ multiplex PCR. The sample yields about 24,000 clones, roughly 80% seen once. The chain joins TRBV28 to TRBJ2-7, with a weak D call TRBD1 (6 bases). The sequence was obtained from an adult with an advanced solid tumor such as melanoma, head and neck, liver or kidney cancer. The source material was CD4+ or CD8+ T cells sorted from blood, sampled in a trial of the OX40 agonist ivuxolimab. The CDR3 sequence is CASSSQGGEQYF. CDR3 DNA: TGTGCCAGCAGTTCACAGGGTGGGGAGCAGTACTTC.